This T cell receptor (beta chain) was observed in a study of control samples from healthy donors and cancer patients. Some clones are missing from TCRdb's copy, which holds only in-frame ones; the method was immunoSEQ multiplex PCR. The sample lists some 58,000 clones, more than 70% occurring once. In its sample, this clone was seen once. Material for sequencing was PBMCs. The sequence came from a woman in her sixties with lung cancer.

Here the CDR3 DNA reads TGCGCCAGCAGCATGCTACGGAGTCAAGAGACCCAGTACTTC. It encodes CASSMLRSQETQYF. The V call is TRBV5-1, the J call TRBJ2-5; D call uncertain. Looked up from germline, CDR1 is SGHRS and CDR2 is YFSETQ. The CDR3 extends over 14 amino acids. V gave up 4 bases and J gave up 2 bases, with 12 bases separating them.